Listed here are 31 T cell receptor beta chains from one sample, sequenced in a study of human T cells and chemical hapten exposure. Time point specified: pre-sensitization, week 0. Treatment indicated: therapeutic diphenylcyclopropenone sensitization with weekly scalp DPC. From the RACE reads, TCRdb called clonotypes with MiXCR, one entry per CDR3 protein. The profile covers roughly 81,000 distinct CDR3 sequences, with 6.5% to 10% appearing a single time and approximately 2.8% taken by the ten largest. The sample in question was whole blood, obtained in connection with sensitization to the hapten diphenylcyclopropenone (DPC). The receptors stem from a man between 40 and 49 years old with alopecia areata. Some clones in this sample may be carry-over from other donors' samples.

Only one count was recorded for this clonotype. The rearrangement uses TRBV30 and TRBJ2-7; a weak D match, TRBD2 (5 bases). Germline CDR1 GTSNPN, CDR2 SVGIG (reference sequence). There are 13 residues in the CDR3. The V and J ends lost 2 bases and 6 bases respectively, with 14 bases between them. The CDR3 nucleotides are TGTGCCTGGAGTTGGCGGGCGTCGGGCGAGCAGTACGTC. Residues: CAWSWRASGEQYV.

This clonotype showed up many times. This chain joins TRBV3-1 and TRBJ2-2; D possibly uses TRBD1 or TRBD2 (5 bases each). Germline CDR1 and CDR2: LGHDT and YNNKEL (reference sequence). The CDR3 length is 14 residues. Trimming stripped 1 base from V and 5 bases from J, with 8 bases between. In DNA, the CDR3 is TGTGCCAGCAGCCAAGTTGAGGGGACCGGGGAGCTGTTTTTT. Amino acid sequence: CASSQVEGTGELFF.

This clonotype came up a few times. The chain's CDR3 is CASSYSRTVPLAKNIQYF. The DNA for the CDR3 is TGTGCCAGCAGTTACTCCCGGACAGTCCCTTTAGCCAAAAACATTCAGTACTTC. The chain couples TRBV6-5 to TRBJ2-4; D perhaps matches TRBD1 (6 bases). V dropped 0 bases and J dropped 0 bases, with 15 bases sitting between them. Germline loops: CDR1 MNHEY, CDR2 SVGAGI. The CDR3 is 18 residues long.

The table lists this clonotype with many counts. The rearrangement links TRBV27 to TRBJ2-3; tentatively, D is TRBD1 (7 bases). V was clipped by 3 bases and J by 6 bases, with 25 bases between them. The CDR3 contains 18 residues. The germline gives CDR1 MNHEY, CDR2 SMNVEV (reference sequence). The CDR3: CASSFWRRRDRTRDTQYF. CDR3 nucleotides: TGTGCCAGCAGTTTTTGGAGGAGGCGGGACAGAACCAGGGATACGCAGTATTTT.

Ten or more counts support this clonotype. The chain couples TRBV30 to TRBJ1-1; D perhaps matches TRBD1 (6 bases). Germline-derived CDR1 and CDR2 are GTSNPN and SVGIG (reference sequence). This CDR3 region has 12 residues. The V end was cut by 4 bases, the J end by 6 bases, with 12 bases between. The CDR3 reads CAWTPGQSEAFF. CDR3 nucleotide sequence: TGTGCCTGGACCCCTGGACAGTCTGAAGCTTTCTTT.

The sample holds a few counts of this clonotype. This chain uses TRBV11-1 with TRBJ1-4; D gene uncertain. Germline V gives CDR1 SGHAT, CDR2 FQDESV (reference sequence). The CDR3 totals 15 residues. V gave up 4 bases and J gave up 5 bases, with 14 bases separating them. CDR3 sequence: CASSSHPDGNEKLFF. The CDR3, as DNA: TGTGCCAGCAGCTCGCACCCGGACGGGAATGAAAAACTGTTTTTT.

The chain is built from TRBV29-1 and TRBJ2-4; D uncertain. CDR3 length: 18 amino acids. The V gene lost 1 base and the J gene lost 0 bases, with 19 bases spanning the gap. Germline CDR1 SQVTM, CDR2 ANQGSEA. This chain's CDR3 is CSVEVSFGGQRAKNIQYF. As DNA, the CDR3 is TGCAGCGTTGAAGTATCCTTCGGCGGTCAGAGAGCCAAAAACATTCAGTACTTC.

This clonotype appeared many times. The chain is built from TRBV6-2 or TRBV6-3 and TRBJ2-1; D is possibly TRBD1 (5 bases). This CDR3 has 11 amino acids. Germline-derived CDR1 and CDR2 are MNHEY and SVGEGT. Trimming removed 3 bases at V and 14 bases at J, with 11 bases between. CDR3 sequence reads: CASSYQGGEFF. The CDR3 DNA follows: TGTGCCAGCAGTTATCAGGGTGGCGAGTTCTTC.

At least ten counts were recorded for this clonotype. The CDR3 loop is CASSLDGQGAGETQYF. The CDR3 bases are TGTGCCAGCAGCTTGGACGGACAGGGGGCGGGAGAGACCCAGTACTTC. The rearrangement links TRBV7-6 to TRBJ2-5; 11 nucleotides line up with TRBD1. The CDR3 covers 16 residues. CDR1 and CDR2 (germline): SGHVS, FNYEAQ. V shed 3 bases, J shed 4 bases, and the junction held 7 bases outside the gene matches.

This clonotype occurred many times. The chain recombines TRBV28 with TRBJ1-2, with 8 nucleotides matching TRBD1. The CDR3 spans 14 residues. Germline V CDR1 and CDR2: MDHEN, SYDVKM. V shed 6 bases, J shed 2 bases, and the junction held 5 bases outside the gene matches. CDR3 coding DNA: TGTGCCAGCAGCATCAGGGGGCCCAACTATGGCTACACCTTC. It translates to CASSIRGPNYGYTF.

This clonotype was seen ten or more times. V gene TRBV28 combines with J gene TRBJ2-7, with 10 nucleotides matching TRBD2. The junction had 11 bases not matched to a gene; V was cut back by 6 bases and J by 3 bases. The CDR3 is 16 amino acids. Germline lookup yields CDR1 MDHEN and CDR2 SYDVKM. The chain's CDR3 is CASSPNAGTSVYEQYF. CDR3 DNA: TGTGCCAGCAGCCCTAATGCCGGGACTAGCGTCTACGAGCAGTACTTC.

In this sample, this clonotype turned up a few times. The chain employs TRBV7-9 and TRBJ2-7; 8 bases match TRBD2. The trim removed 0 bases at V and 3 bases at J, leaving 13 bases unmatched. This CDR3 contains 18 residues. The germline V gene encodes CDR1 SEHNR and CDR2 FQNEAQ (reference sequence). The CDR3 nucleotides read TGTGCCAGCAGCTTAGCGAAAATAGTTACTAGCGGTAGCTACGAGCAGTACTTC. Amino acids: CASSLAKIVTSGSYEQYF.

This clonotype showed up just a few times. Here the CDR3 reads CSANDVPIAKNIQYF. The CDR3 DNA follows: TGCAGTGCAAATGACGTACCTATAGCCAAAAACATTCAGTACTTC. The chain uses TRBV20-1 and TRBJ2-4; D is undetermined. CDR3 size: 15 residues. CDR1 is DFQATT and CDR2 is SNEGSKA in the germline V gene (reference sequence). V was pared by 6 bases and J by 0 bases, with 15 bases between.

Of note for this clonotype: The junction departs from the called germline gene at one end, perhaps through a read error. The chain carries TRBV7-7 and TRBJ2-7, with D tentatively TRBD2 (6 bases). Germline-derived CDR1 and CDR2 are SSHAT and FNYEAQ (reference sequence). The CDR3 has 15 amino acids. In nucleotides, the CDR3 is TGTGCTAGCAGCTTCGATGCCGGAGGGGACTACGAGCAGTACTTC. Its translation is CASSFDAGGDYEQYF.

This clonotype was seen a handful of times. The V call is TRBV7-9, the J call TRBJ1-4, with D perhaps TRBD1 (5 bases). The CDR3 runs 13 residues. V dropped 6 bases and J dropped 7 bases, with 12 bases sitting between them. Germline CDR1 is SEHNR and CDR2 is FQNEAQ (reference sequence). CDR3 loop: CASSLLGTEKLFF. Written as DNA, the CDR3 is TGTGCCAGCAGTCTCCTAGGGACTGAAAAACTGTTTTTT. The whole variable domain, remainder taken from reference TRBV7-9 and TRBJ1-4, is DTGVSQNPRHKITKRGQNVTFRCDPISEHNRLYWYRQTLGQGPEFLTYFQNEAQLEKSRLLSDRFSAERPKGSFSTLEIQRTEQGDSAMYLCASSLLGTEKLFFGSGTQLSVL.

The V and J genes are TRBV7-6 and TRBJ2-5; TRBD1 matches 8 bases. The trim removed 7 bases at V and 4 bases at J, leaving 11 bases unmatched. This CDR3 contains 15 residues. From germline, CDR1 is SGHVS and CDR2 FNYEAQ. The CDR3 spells CASIRTGGIGETQYF. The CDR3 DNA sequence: TGTGCCAGCATCCGAACAGGGGGTATAGGAGAGACCCAGTACTTC.

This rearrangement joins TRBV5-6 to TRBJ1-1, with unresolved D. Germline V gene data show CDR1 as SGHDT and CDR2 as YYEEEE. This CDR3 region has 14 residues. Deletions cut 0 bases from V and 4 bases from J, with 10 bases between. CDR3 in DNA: TGTGCCAGCAGCTTGGCTATGGCCGGCACTGAAGCTTTCTTT. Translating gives CASSLAMAGTEAFF.

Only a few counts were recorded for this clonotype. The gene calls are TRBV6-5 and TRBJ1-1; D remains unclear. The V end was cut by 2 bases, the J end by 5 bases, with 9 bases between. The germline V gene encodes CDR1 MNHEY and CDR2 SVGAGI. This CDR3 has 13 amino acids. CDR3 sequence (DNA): TGTGCCAGCAGTTACGACGGAGAAACTGAAGCTTTCTTT. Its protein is CASSYDGETEAFF.

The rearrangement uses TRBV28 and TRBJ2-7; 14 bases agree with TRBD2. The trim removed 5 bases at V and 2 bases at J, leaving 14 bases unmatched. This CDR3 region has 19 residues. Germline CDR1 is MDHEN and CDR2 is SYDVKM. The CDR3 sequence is CASSGDSTSGRVNPYEQYF. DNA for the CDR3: TGTGCCAGCAGTGGGGATTCGACTAGCGGGAGGGTAAATCCCTACGAGCAGTACTTC.

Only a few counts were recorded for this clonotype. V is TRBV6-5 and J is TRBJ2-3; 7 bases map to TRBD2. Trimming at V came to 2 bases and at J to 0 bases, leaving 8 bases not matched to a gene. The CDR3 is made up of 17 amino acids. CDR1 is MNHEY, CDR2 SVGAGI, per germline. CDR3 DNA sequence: TGTGCCAGCAGTTACCTCGCTAGCGGCGCTAGCACAGATACGCAGTATTTT. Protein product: CASSYLASGASTDTQYF.

CDR3 nucleotide sequence: TGTGCCATCAGTGGGCTAGCGGGAGGTAATGAGCAGTTCTTC. It yields the protein CAISGLAGGNEQFF. The V gene is TRBV10-3, the J gene TRBJ2-1; the match to TRBD2 covers 11 bases. The CDR3 is 14 amino acids. Germline values: CDR1 ENHRY, CDR2 SYGVKD. V lost 4 bases and J lost 7; bases outside the gene matches: 3.

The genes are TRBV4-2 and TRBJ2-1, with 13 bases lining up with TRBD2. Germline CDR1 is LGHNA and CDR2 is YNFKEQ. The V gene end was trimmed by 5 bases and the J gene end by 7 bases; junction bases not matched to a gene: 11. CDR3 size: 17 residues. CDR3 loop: CASSKTPLAGGFNEQFF. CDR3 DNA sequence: TGTGCCAGCAGCAAAACCCCACTAGCGGGAGGGTTTAATGAGCAGTTCTTC.

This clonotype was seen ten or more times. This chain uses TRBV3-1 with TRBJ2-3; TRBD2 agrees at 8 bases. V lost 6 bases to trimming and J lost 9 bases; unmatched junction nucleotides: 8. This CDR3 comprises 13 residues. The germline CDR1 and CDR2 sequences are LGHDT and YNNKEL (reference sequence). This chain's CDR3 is CASRQSSGMTQYF. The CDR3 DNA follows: TGTGCCAGCAGACAGAGTAGCGGGATGACGCAGTATTTT.

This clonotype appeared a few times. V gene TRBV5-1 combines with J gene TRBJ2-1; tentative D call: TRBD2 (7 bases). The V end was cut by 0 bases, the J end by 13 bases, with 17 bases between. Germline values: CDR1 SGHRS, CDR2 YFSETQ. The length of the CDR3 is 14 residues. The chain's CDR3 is CASSLAGGYNGQFF. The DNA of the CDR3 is TGCGCCAGCAGCTTGGCGGGGGGCTACAATGGCCAGTTCTTC.

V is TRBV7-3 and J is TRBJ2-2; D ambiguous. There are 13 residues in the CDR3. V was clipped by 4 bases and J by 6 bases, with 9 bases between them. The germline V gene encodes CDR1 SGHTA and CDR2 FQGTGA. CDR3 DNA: TGTGCCAGCAGCTCTACCGGTGCCGGGGAGCTGTTTTTT. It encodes CASSSTGAGELFF. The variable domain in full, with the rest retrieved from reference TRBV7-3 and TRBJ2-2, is GAGVSQTPSNKVTEKGKYVELRCDPISGHTALYWYRQSLGQGPEFLIYFQGTGAADDSGLPNDRFFAVRPEGSVSTLKIQRTERGDSAVYLCASSSTGAGELFFGEGSRLTVL.

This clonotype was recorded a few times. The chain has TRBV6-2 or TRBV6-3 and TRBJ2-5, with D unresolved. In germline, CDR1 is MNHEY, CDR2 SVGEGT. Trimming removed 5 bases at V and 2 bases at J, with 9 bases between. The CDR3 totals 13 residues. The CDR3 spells CASSRGIQETQYF. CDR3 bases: TGTGCCAGCAGTCGAGGTATTCAAGAGACCCAGTACTTC.

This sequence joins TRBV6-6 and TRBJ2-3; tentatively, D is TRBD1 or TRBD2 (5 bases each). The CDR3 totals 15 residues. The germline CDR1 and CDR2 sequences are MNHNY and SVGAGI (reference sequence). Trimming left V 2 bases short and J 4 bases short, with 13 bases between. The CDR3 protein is CASSYGDLEADTQYF. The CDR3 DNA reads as TGTGCCAGCAGTTACGGGGACCTGGAAGCAGATACGCAGTATTTT.

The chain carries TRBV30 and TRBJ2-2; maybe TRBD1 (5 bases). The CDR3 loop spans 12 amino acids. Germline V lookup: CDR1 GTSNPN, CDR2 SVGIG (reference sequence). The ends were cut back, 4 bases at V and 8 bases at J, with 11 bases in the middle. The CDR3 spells CAWTGQVGELFF. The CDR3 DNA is TGTGCCTGGACCGGACAAGTAGGGGAGCTGTTTTTT.

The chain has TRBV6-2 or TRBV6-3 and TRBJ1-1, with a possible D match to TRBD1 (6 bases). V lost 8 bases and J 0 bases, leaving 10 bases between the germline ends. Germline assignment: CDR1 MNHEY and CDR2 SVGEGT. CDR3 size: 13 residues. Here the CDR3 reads CASWTALNTEAFF. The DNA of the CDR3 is TGTGCCAGCTGGACAGCGCTGAACACTGAAGCTTTCTTT.

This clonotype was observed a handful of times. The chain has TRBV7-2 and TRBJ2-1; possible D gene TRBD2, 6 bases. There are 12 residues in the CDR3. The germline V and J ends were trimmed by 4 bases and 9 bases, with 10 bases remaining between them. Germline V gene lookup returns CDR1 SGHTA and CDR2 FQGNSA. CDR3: CASSSGGTEQFF. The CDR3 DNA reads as TGTGCCAGCAGCTCAGGCGGGACTGAGCAGTTCTTC. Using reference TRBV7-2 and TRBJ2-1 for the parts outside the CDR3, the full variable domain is GAGVSQSPSNKVTEKGKDVELRCDPISGHTALYWYRQSLGQGLEFLIYFQGNSAPDKSGLPSDRFSAERTGGSVSTLTIQRTQQEDSAVYLCASSSGGTEQFFGPGTRLTVL.

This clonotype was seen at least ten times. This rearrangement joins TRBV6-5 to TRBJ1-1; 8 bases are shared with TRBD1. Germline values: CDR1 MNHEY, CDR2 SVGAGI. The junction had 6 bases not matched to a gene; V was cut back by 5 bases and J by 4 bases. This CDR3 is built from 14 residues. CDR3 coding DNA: TGTGCCAGCAGTGAAACAGGGGGTGCCACTGAAGCTTTCTTT. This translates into CASSETGGATEAFF.